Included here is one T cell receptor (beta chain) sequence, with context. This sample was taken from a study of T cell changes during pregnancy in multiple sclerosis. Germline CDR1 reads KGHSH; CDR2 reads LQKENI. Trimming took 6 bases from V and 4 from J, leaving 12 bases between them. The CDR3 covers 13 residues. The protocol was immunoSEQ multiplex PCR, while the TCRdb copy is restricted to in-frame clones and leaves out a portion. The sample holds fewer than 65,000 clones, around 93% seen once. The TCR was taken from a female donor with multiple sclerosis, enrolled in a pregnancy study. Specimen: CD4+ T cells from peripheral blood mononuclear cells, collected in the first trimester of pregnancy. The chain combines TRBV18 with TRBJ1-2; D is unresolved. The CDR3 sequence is CASSPGSGYGYTF. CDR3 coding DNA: TGTGCCAGCTCCCCCGGGTCCGGCTATGGCTACACCTTC.